This T cell receptor beta chain was sequenced during a study of blood T cell repertoires in COVID-19. Study overall: Spain, Italy and the United States supplied samples that represented acute and convalescent COVID-19.

Original processing methods: The authors estimated nucleated cell counts from reference gene primer amplification. TCRdb's copy holds only in-frame clones and misses some; the assay was immunoSEQ multiplex PCR. The V and J calls and clone size come from that table; D and trimming were worked out from the DNA. The sample includes 160,000 or so clones, approximately 91% of them seen just once. This CDR3 region has 17 residues. Trimming removed 3 bases from V and 0 bases from J; junction bases left unmatched: 8. In germline, CDR1 is LNHDA, CDR2 SQIVND (reference sequence). Sequencing was done on a sample of peripheral blood. This receptor was identified in a man aged 18-30 years with acute or convalescent COVID-19. This rearrangement joins TRBV19 to TRBJ2-1, with 7 nucleotides matching TRBD2. The CDR3 protein is CASSIGGGVGSYNEQFF. CDR3 coding DNA: TGTGCCAGTAGTATCGGGGGAGGGGTTGGCTCCTACAATGAGCAGTTCTTC.